This TCR beta chain was sequenced in a study of T cell responses to AZD1222 COVID-19 vaccine. Regarding the study as a whole: Repertoires were obtained only post-peak T cell response. Two AZD1222 doses significantly raised spike-specific TCR breadth and depth over controls.

Repertoires were generated with immunoSEQ multiplex PCR, while TCRdb's copy carries only in-frame clones and drops some. The table has 150,000 or so clones, roughly 88% seen once. With respect to this clone: No antigen is known for it.

V was shortened by 2 bases and J by 8 bases, with 15 bases between the two germline ends. Germline CDR1 is KGHSH and CDR2 is LQKENI. The CDR3 runs to 14 residues. The TCR was taken from an adult in good health. The specimen comprised peripheral blood, sampled on day 0 of AZD1222 vaccination. V and J are TRBV18 and TRBJ1-2; D gene uncertain. CDR3 residues: CASSPAMASGGYTF. The CDR3, as DNA: TGTGCCAGCTCACCAGCTATGGCTAGTGGCGGCTACACCTTC.